These 14 T cell receptor beta chains were all obtained from the same sample, sequenced in a study of patients and donors after allogeneic stem cell transplantation. TCRdb fed the RT-PCR reads into MiXCR, producing one record per CDR3 protein. The sample lists hundreds of thousands of distinct CDR3 sequences, around 15% occurring once. Specimen: blood, either unsorted or a sorted T cell fraction (not recorded which). These receptors all stem from a human donor who was either an allogeneic HSCT recipient or a stem cell or donor lymphocyte infusion donor (not recorded which). It is not recorded whose cells these are; they may come from a transplant donor.

Here the CDR3 reads CASSEGVRANTGELFF. CDR3 bases: TGTGCCAGCAGTGAAGGGGTCAGGGCTAACACCGGGGAGCTGTTTTTT. The V and J genes are TRBV6-1 and TRBJ2-2, with D tentatively TRBD1 (5 bases). Germline CDR1 reads MNHNS; CDR2 reads SASEGT. Trimming took 1 base from V and 2 from J, leaving 11 bases between them. The CDR3 totals 16 residues.

The chain has TRBV7-9 and TRBJ1-1, with D possibly being TRBD1 (5 bases). V lost 5 bases, J lost 1 base, and 14 bases lay in between. The CDR3 has 15 residues. Germline CDR1 reads SEHNR; CDR2 reads FQNEAQ (reference sequence). The CDR3 loop is CASSLPSTGNTEAFF. The CDR3 nucleotides read TGTGCCAGCAGCCTACCTAGTACAGGGAACACTGAAGCTTTCTTT.

This clonotype was picked up a small number of times. The rearrangement links TRBV24-1 to TRBJ2-2; possible D gene TRBD1, 6 bases. The CDR3 runs 14 residues. Trimming took off 4 bases at V and 7 bases at J, with 12 bases between the two ends. The germline gives CDR1 KGHDR, CDR2 SFDVKD. CDR3: CATSESQGIGELFF. The CDR3 bases are TGTGCCACCAGTGAATCTCAGGGGATCGGGGAGCTGTTTTTT.

This clonotype was counted ten times or more. The chain joins TRBV12-3 or TRBV12-4 to TRBJ2-1; D might be TRBD2 (5 bases). The CDR3 contains 16 residues. V lost 6 bases to trimming and J lost 0 bases, with 15 bases between them. The CDR3 DNA follows: TGTGCCAGCAGCCCCACTAGTTTAGGCTCCTACAATGAGCAGTTCTTC. Translating it yields CASSPTSLGSYNEQFF.

This clonotype was seen a few times. V usage is TRBV20-1 and J usage is TRBJ2-1; 8 nucleotides line up with TRBD2. Germline CDR1 and CDR2: DFQATT and SNEGSKA (reference sequence). The CDR3 is 13 amino acids. The ends lost 1 base at V and 8 bases at J; junction bases unmatched: 4. CDR3 protein: CSARGLARDEQFF. In DNA, the CDR3 is TGCAGTGCTAGAGGACTAGCGCGGGATGAGCAGTTCTTC.

Turning to this clonotype: An end of the junction differs from the germline gene, which may be a read error. The chain links TRBV24-1 to TRBJ2-3; perhaps TRBD1 as D (6 bases). Germline CDR1 reads KGHDR; CDR2 reads SFDVKD. The CDR3 length is 16 residues. The CDR3 reads CAASDFGRGTADTQYF. The CDR3 DNA follows: TGTGCCGCCAGTGATTTTGGCAGGGGTACGGCAGATACGCAGTATTTT.

In this sample, this clonotype turned up a few times. J is TRBJ1-5 and V is TRBV29-1; D gene uncertain. V was trimmed by 4 bases and J by 2 bases, leaving 12 bases between them. CDR1 is SQVTM and CDR2 is ANQGSEA in the germline V gene. This CDR3 has 14 residues. This chain's CDR3 is CSVAKGSGNQPQHF. CDR3 in DNA: TGCAGCGTTGCGAAAGGGTCGGGCAATCAGCCCCAGCATTTT.

This chain connects TRBV10-3 to TRBJ2-3; D ambiguous. V was clipped by 3 bases and J by 1 base, with 20 bases between them. CDR1 ENHRY and CDR2 SYGVKD come from the germline V gene. This CDR3 is built from 18 residues. The CDR3 region is CAISDGLHGPLGTDTQYF. The CDR3 DNA is TGTGCCATCAGTGACGGTCTCCACGGGCCTCTCGGCACAGATACGCAGTATTTT.

This clonotype was detected only a few times. This chain connects TRBV29-1 to TRBJ2-3; tentative D call: TRBD1 (5 bases). Germline-derived CDR1 and CDR2 are SQVTM and ANQGSEA. V was cut by 6 bases and J by 4 bases, with 8 bases left in between. The CDR3 length is 11 residues. CDR3 in DNA: TGCAGCGTAGGACAAGCAGATACGCAGTATTTT. It is translated as CSVGQADTQYF.

This clonotype was observed a few times. The chain recombines TRBV7-3 with TRBJ2-7; 8 bases are a match to TRBD1. Trimming took 5 bases from V and 12 from J; bases not matched to a gene: 6. Germline V lookup: CDR1 SGHTA, CDR2 FQGTGA. The CDR3 is 11 residues long. The CDR3 nucleotides read TGTGCCAGCAGCCAAAGACAGGGGAGGTACTTC. Translation: CASSQRQGRYF.

The sample holds a few counts of this clonotype. CDR3 DNA: TGTGCCAGCAGTTTCGTCAGGAACACCGGGGAGCTGTTTTTT. Its protein is CASSFVRNTGELFF. The J gene is TRBJ2-2, the V gene TRBV12-3 or TRBV12-4; D is ambiguous. The CDR3 covers 14 residues. V lost 3 bases to trimming and J lost 1 base, with 6 bases between them.

J is TRBJ2-7 and V is TRBV7-6; 9 nucleotides match TRBD2. The germline V gene has CDR1 SGHVS and CDR2 FNYEAQ. The CDR3 extends over 17 amino acids. V lost 5 bases, J lost 3 bases, and 14 bases stayed unmatched. The CDR3 coding sequence is TGTGCCAGCAGCCAGGGATGGGGTAGCGGGAGTCGCTACGAGCAGTACTTC. Protein product: CASSQGWGSGSRYEQYF.

The sample holds a few counts of this clonotype. The gene calls are TRBV24-1 and TRBJ1-2, with 7 bases fitting TRBD1. The germline V gene encodes CDR1 KGHDR and CDR2 SFDVKD. The CDR3 runs 13 residues. After removal of 9 bases from V and 7 bases from J, the junction contained 10 bases not matched to a gene. This CDR3 reads CATSDRASSGYTF. The DNA of the CDR3 is TGTGCCACCTCCGACAGGGCTTCCAGTGGCTACACCTTC.

The chain joins TRBV5-1 to TRBJ1-5, with D unclear. CDR3 length: 13 amino acids. Germline V gene lookup returns CDR1 SGHRS and CDR2 YFSETQ. Trimming pared 1 base from V and 6 bases from J, leaving 8 bases between. The CDR3 DNA reads TGCGCCAGCAGCTTGCAAACGGGTCAGCCCCAGCATTTT. Translated, it gives CASSLQTGQPQHF.